This is a list of T cell receptor beta chains from one sample in a study of CD8+ T cells in alopecia areata. Method: immunoSEQ multiplex PCR; TCRdb's copy keeps in-frame clones and lacks some. The profile covers some 190,000 clones, with roughly 60% appearing a single time and approximately 0.97% taken by the ten largest. The sequences come from CD4+ T cells sorted from blood, collected at week 24, from a patient treated with tofacitinib. The source is a human donor with alopecia areata. Both conserved end residues are part of each CDR3. The order of the fields is clone size, J gene, V gene, D gene, CDR3 length, CDR3 DNA, CDR3 protein. The D gene is left open where the match is weak. The size entry is marked missing in some rows and otherwise reads once, few, many or a size class.

.,TRBJ2-7,TRBV30,.,14,TGTGCCTGGAGTGGGGGAATTGCTCGCTACGAGCAGTACTTC,CAWSGGIARYEQYF
few,TRBJ1-4,TRBV30,.,12,TGTGCCTGGAGTGTACATAAGGGGGGAAGGTTTTTT,CAWSVHKGGRFF
.,TRBJ2-1,TRBV5-1,.,17,TGCGCCAGCAGCTTGGCGATTCTGAGAACGGGCGACAATGAGCAGTTCTTC,CASSLAILRTGDNEQFF
.,TRBJ2-4,TRBV29-1,.,15,TGCAGCGTTGGGACGGAAAGCTTAGCCAAAAACATTCAGTACTTC,CSVGTESLAKNIQYF
.,TRBJ2-3,TRBV20-1,.,10,TGCAGTGCTAATACAGATACGCAGTATTTT,CSANTDTQYF
.,TRBJ2-6,TRBV5-1,.,14,TGCGCCAGCAGCTTGTTTCCTGGGGCCAACGTCCTGACTTTC,CASSLFPGANVLTF
.,TRBJ1-1,TRBV27,.,17,TGTGCCAGCAGTTGGAGAGACCGACCTCTTGCCGGGACTGAAGCTTTCTTT,CASSWRDRPLAGTEAFF
.,TRBJ2-3,TRBV5-1,.,14,TGCGCCAGCAGGGCCGGGGGGCCAGGAGATACGCAGTATTTT,CASRAGGPGDTQYF
.,TRBJ1-1,TRBV10-2,.,13,TGCGCCAGCGGGGCGGGGGCGAACACTGAAGCTTTCTTT,CASGAGANTEAFF
.,TRBJ2-7,TRBV29-1,.,13,TGCAGCCCCTGCCAGCTGGGTAACTACGAGCAGTACTTC,CSPCQLGNYEQYF
few,TRBJ2-6,TRBV29-1,TRBD2,17,TGCAGCGTGCCCCGGGGGGGCGGTAACTCTGGGGCCAACGTCCTGACTTTC,CSVPRGGGNSGANVLTF
few,TRBJ1-5,TRBV29-1,TRBD1,13,TGCAGCGTGCGGGACAGGGACAATCAGCCCCAGCATTTT,CSVRDRDNQPQHF
.,TRBJ1-2,TRBV2,.,15,TGTGCCAGACCTAGGGGGACCCGTGACGACTATGGCTACACCTTC,CARPRGTRDDYGYTF
.,TRBJ1-1,TRBV29-1,.,9,TGCAGCGTCCAGCCGGGAGCTTTCTTT,CSVQPGAFF
.,TRBJ2-3,TRBV5-1,TRBD1,16,TGCGCCAGCAGCTCCCCGGGACAGGGAGGCACAGATACGCAGTATTTT,CASSSPGQGGTDTQYF
.,TRBJ2-5,TRBV19,.,11,TGTGCCAGTAGTGCGGGGGAGACCCAGTACTTC,CASSAGETQYF
.,TRBJ2-7,TRBV13,.,15,TGTGCCAGCAGCTTATCGGCCCGAGGGTTGGAGGAGCAGTACTTC,CASSLSARGLEEQYF
.,TRBJ1-6,TRBV7-3,.,13,TGTGCCAGCATACAGGGAAAGCGATCACCCCTCCACTTT,CASIQGKRSPLHF
.,TRBJ1-6,TRBV6-5,.,16,TGTGCCAGCAGTTTAGATAAAAGGACGGCGAATTCACCCCTCCACTTT,CASSLDKRTANSPLHF
.,TRBJ1-3,TRBV6-1,.,13,TGTGCCGCATGGGGGGACTCTGGAAACACCATATATTTT,CAAWGDSGNTIYF
once,TRBJ2-7,TRBV2,.,12,TGTGCCAGCAGTGAAAGGACCTACGAGCAGTACTTC,CASSERTYEQYF
.,TRBJ1-2,TRBV2,.,13,TGTGCCAGCAGTGCTGACAGGAACTATGGCTACACCTTC,CASSADRNYGYTF
few,TRBJ2-4,TRBV11-2,.,18,TGTGCCAGCAGCTTAGAATTACCCAGGGTCCTAGCCAAAAACATTCAGTACTTC,CASSLELPRVLAKNIQYF
few,TRBJ2-4,TRBV11-2,.,14,TGTGCCAGCAGCCTCGGGACGGCCGGTCACATTCAGTACTTC,CASSLGTAGHIQYF
.,TRBJ2-3,TRBV5-8,TRBD2,19,TGTGCCAGCAGCTTGAGACTAGCGGGGGGCACGAGCTACACAGATACGCAGTATTTT,CASSLRLAGGTSYTDTQYF
.,TRBJ1-5,TRBV29-1,.,13,TGCAGCGTTGGAGGGGCTTCCAATCAGCCCCAGCATTTT,CSVGGASNQPQHF
many,TRBJ2-3,TRBV7-6,.,16,TGTGCCAGCAGCTCTAGGCCCAGCCGTTCCACAGATACGCAGTATTTT,CASSSRPSRSTDTQYF
.,TRBJ1-2,TRBV29-1,.,13,TGCAGCGTCCATCAACAATCTAACTATGGCTACACCTTC,CSVHQQSNYGYTF
.,TRBJ1-2,TRBV5-1,.,17,TGCGCCAGCAGCTTGGAGGGTCTTCCTCCTCTCAACTATGGCTACACCTTC,CASSLEGLPPLNYGYTF
.,TRBJ1-5,TRBV6-6,.,16,TGTGCCAGCAGATTCAACAGGGTTGTAAGCAATCAGCCCCAGCATTTT,CASRFNRVVSNQPQHF
.,TRBJ1-2,TRBV29-1,.,13,TGCAGCGCGAACAACAGGGAATTGAATGGCTACACCTTC,CSANNRELNGYTF
few,TRBJ2-5,TRBV11-2,.,18,TGTGCCAGCAGCTCTCAAAATTCTTGGGGGGTATCGTCAGAGACCCAGTACTTC,CASSSQNSWGVSSETQYF
few,TRBJ1-1,TRBV19,.,13,TGTGCCAGTAGTATAGACGGTATCACTGAAGCTTTCTTT,CASSIDGITEAFF
.,TRBJ2-7,TRBV7-2,TRBD1,14,TGTGCCAGCAGCTGGGGACAGGGCCTCTACGAGCAGTACTTC,CASSWGQGLYEQYF
.,TRBJ2-3,TRBV25-1,.,12,TGTGCCAGCACCAGCGGTGGAAATACGCAGTATTTT,CASTSGGNTQYF
.,TRBJ1-5,TRBV30,.,13,TGTGCCTGGACCCCAGGGGGCAATCAGCCCCAGCATTTT,CAWTPGGNQPQHF
few,TRBJ2-1,TRBV5-6,.,15,TGTGCCAGCAGCTTGTCTGGTCTCGGAAACAATGAGCAGTTCTTC,CASSLSGLGNNEQFF
.,TRBJ1-4,TRBV6-1,.,14,TGTGCCAGGGGGCAATTGGGGAATAATGAAAAACTGTTTTTT,CARGQLGNNEKLFF
.,TRBJ1-4,TRBV30,.,14,TGTGCCTGGAGTGTAGTGGAGAGGGGCGGAAAACTGTTTTTT,CAWSVVERGGKLFF
few,TRBJ2-1,TRBV25-1,.,15,TGTGCCAGCAGTGTCCGGGACACGAATTACAATGAGCAGTTCTTC,CASSVRDTNYNEQFF
few,TRBJ2-3,TRBV29-1,TRBD2,15,TGCAGCGTTGAAAGACTAGCGGGGGGGACAGATACGCAGTATTTT,CSVERLAGGTDTQYF